This TCR beta chain was recovered during a study of human T cells and chemical hapten exposure. Across the whole study: Donors were sensitized with 2% DPC on the upper inner arm.

Time point indicated: patch test 1, 2 weeks after DPC sensitization. Stated treatment: therapeutic diphenylcyclopropenone sensitization with weekly scalp DPC. With 0 bases removed from V and 5 bases from J, the gap between germline ends came to 17 bases. Germline V gives CDR1 SGDLS, CDR2 YYNGEE. The CDR3 is 16 amino acids. Separate cDNA molecules received unique molecular identifiers, which the library attached to them. TCRdb reprocessed the RACE reads via MiXCR and lists one record per CDR3 protein. The data hold approximately 71,000 distinct CDR3 sequences, with about 9.1% observed a single time. The chain uses TRBV9 and TRBJ2-5, with D perhaps matching TRBD1 (6 bases). Sequencing was performed on whole blood, taken in connection with sensitization to the hapten diphenylcyclopropenone (DPC). The receptor was derived from a woman aged 40 to 55 with alopecia areata. Some clones in this sample may be carry-over from other donors' samples. The CDR3 DNA follows: TGTGCCAGCAGCGTAGCCCAGGGGAGTTCCGGGGAGACCCAGTACTTC. This encodes CASSVAQGSSGETQYF.